The entry that follows covers one T cell receptor beta chain sequence. This clonotype appeared a few times. The clone's antigen remains unknown. The record has no base qualities; no much larger clone is one base away. The entry originates in a study of patients and donors after allogeneic stem cell transplantation (TCRdb year 2020). The method behind the library was RT-PCR. Instrument on record: NextSeq 550. Using fastp at Q25 and MiXCR, TCRdb reprocessed the public reads and kept productive beta chains. A single entry per CDR3 protein holds the most common genes and DNA from its merged rows. The sample yields 800,000 to 1,000,000 distinct CDR3 sequences; roughly 17% were counted once. Jointly, the top ten make up roughly 6.4% of the sample. Via the germline V gene, CDR1 is SGHTA and CDR2 FQGNSA. The CDR3 contains 17 residues, cysteine and phenylalanine counted. Of all the DNA, just the CDR3 is kept, 51 bases in frame from base 1. Trimming leaves V shorter by 2 bases and J shorter by 7 bases, with the junction holding 8 bases beyond the gene matches.

The material sequenced was blood, either unsorted or a sorted T cell fraction (not recorded which). The receptor chain draws on TRBV7-2 and TRBJ2-3; TRBD2 lines up with 14 middle nucleotides. The sequence was collected from a human donor who was either an allogeneic HSCT recipient or a stem cell or donor lymphocyte infusion donor (not recorded which). It is not recorded whose cells these are; they may come from a transplant donor. The CDR3 protein is CASSLPATSGGGNTQYF. At the DNA level, the sequence is TGTGCCAGCAGCTTACCAGCGACTAGCGGGGGGGGAAATACGCAGTATTTT.